The 8 T cell receptor beta chains presented below share a single source sample, sequenced in a study of T cell responses to AZD1222 COVID-19 vaccine. Only in-frame clones appear in the TCRdb table, and some are missing; sequencing was by immunoSEQ multiplex PCR. The table shows around 160,000 clones, with about 90% occurring only once. Sequences were derived from peripheral blood, sampled 28 days after the second AZD1222 dose. These TCRs come from an adult who received the AZD1222 COVID-19 vaccine.

The rearrangement uses TRBV5-1 and TRBJ1-1; D may be TRBD1 (5 bases). The germline CDR1 and CDR2 sequences are SGHRS and YFSETQ. CDR3 length: 13 amino acids. Trimming took 4 bases from V and 3 from J, leaving 10 bases between them. Here the CDR3 DNA reads TGCGCCAGCAGCCCCGGAGGGGACACTGAAGCTTTCTTT. As protein: CASSPGGDTEAFF.

The chain is built from TRBV5-4 and TRBJ2-4; 9 bases agree with TRBD2. CDR1 SGHNT and CDR2 YYREEE come from the germline V gene (reference sequence). The CDR3 length is 17 residues. After removal of 4 bases from V and 2 bases from J, the junction contained 10 bases not matched to a gene. In DNA form, the CDR3 reads TGTGCCAGCAGCCCTAGACTAGCGGACCAGACCAAAAACATTCAGTACTTC. It yields the protein CASSPRLADQTKNIQYF.

J is TRBJ1-5 and V is TRBV19; no definite D call. The germline gives CDR1 LNHDA, CDR2 SQIVND (reference sequence). The CDR3 has 13 amino acids. V dropped 0 bases and J dropped 6 bases, with 6 bases sitting between them. CDR3 coding DNA: TGTGCCAGTAGTATAGATTACAGTCAGCCCCAGCATTTT. Protein product: CASSIDYSQPQHF.

This sequence joins TRBV2 and TRBJ1-2; TRBD1 aligns across 10 bases. V lost 8 bases, J lost 5 bases, and 8 bases stayed unmatched. Germline CDR1 SNHLY, CDR2 FYNNEI. CDR3 size: 14 residues. CDR3 region: CASLLGQGIYGYTF. The CDR3 bases are TGTGCCAGCCTCTTGGGACAGGGGATTTATGGCTACACCTTC.

The chain joins TRBV5-1 to TRBJ1-4; possibly TRBD1 for D (5 bases). Trimming removed 4 bases from V and 8 bases from J, with 12 bases in between. The CDR3 covers 13 residues. The germline V gene encodes CDR1 SGHRS and CDR2 YFSETQ. The CDR3: CASSLNGAEKLFF. Here the CDR3 DNA reads TGCGCCAGCAGCCTTAACGGGGCCGAAAAACTGTTTTTT.

The rearrangement links TRBV2 to TRBJ2-3, with D perhaps matching TRBD2 (6 bases). The germline V gene encodes CDR1 SNHLY and CDR2 FYNNEI. V lost 1 base and J 6 bases, leaving 8 bases between the germline ends. The CDR3 length is 13 residues. The CDR3 DNA follows: TGTGCCAGCAGTGAAGGGGGGAGGGATACGCAGTATTTT. This sequence encodes CASSEGGRDTQYF.

This chain joins TRBV3-1 (or the pseudogene TRBV3-2) and TRBJ2-1; TRBD2 agrees at 12 bases. With V trimmed by 1 base and J by 0 bases, 4 bases remained unmatched. The CDR3 is 18 residues long. CDR1 LGHDT and CDR2 YNNKEL come from the germline V gene (reference sequence). The CDR3 bases are TGTGCCAGCAGCCAAGTACTAGCGGGAGGCCGCTCCTACAATGAGCAGTTCTTC. This sequence encodes CASSQVLAGGRSYNEQFF.

This sequence joins TRBV19 and TRBJ1-3, with a tentative D call TRBD1 (6 bases). CDR1 is LNHDA and CDR2 is SQIVND in the germline V gene (reference sequence). V was trimmed by 7 bases and J by 7 bases, leaving 17 bases between them. CDR3 size: 14 residues. The CDR3 region is CASTPNQGRNTIYF. CDR3 DNA: TGTGCCAGTACCCCGAATCAGGGGAGGAACACCATATATTTT.